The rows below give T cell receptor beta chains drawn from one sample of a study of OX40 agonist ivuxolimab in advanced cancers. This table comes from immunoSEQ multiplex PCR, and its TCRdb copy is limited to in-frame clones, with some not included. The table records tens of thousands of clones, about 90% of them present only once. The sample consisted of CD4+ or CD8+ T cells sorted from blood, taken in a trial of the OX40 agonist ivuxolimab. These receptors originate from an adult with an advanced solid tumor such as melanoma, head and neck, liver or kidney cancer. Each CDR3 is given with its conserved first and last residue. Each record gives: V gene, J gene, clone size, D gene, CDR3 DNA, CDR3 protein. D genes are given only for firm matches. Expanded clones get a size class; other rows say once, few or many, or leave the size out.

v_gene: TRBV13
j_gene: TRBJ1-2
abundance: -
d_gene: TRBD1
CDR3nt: TGTGCCAGCAGCCTACAGGGGGCACGGGGCTACACCTTC
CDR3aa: CASSLQGARGYTF

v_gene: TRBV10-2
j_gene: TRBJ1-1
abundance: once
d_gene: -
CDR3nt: TGCGCCAGCTCACGGACACGGACTTTCAACACTGAAGCTTTCTTT
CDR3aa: CASSRTRTFNTEAFF

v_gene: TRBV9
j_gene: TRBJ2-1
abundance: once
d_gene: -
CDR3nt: TGTGCCAGCAGCCCCACGGCGATAGCCGATTACAATGAGCAGTTCTTC
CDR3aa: CASSPTAIADYNEQFF

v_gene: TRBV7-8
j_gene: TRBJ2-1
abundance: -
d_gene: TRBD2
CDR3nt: TGTGCCAGCAGCAAGGGACTAGCGGGATCCTACAATGAGCAGTTCTTC
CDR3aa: CASSKGLAGSYNEQFF

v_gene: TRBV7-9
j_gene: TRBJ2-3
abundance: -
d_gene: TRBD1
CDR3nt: TGTGCCAGCAGCCCTCCCGGGACAGGGGGGAGAGATACGCAGTATTTT
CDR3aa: CASSPPGTGGRDTQYF

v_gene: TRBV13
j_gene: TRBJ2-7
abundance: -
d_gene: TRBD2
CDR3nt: TGTGCCAGCAGCCCCCATCGACTAGCCCGGGACGAGCAGTACTTC
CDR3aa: CASSPHRLARDEQYF

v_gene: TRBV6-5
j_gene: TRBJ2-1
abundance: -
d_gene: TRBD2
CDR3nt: TGTGCCAGCAGTTACCTAAGGGTAGCGGGTGAGCAGTTCTTC
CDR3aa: CASSYLRVAGEQFF

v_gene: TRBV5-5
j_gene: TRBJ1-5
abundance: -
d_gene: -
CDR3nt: TGTGCCAGCAGTTACTCAGTGGCCTCTAGCCTGCCCCAGCATTTT
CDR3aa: CASSYSVASSLPQHF

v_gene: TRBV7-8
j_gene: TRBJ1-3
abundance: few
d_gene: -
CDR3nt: TGTGCCAGCAGCTCACTTTCAGGCCCCGGAAACACCATATATTTT
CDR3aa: CASSSLSGPGNTIYF

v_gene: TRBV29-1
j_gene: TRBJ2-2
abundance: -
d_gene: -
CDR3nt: TGCAGCCCAGACGTTACCCCGAACACCGGGGAGCTGTTTTTT
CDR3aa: CSPDVTPNTGELFF

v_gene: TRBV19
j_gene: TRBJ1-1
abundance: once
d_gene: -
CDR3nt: TGTGCCAGTAGTATAGGGGACACTAACACTGAAGCTTTCTTT
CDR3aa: CASSIGDTNTEAFF

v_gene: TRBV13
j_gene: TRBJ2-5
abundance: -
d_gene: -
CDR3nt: TGTGCCAGCAGCTTGGGAACACAAGAGACCCAGTACTTC
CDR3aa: CASSLGTQETQYF

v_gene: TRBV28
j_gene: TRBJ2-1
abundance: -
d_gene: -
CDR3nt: TGTGCCAGCAGTTTACACTGGCGGGACGCCTCCTACAATGAGCAGTTCTTC
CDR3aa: CASSLHWRDASYNEQFF

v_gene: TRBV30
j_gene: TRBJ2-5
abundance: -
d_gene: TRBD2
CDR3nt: TGTGCCTGGGTCCTTGAGGCGGGAGAGGGGACCCAGTACTTC
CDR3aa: CAWVLEAGEGTQYF

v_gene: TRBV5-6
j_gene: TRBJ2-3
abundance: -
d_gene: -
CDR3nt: TGTGCCAGCAGCTCGAACTGGGACTCAGATACGCAGTATTTT
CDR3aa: CASSSNWDSDTQYF

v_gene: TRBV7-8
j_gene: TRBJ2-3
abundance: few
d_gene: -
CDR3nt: TGTGCCAGCAGCTTAGGGGCTAGCAGCCAGACAGATACGCAGTATTTT
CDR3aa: CASSLGASSQTDTQYF

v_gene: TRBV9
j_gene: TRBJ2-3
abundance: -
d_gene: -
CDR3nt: TGTGCCAGCAGCGAAGGGGGGAGTCAAACAGATACGCAGTATTTT
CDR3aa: CASSEGGSQTDTQYF

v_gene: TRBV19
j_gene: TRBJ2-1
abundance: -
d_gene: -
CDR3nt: TGTGCCAGTAGTATAGTTGGGGGGCCCTTCCTAGGGTACAATGAGCAGTTCTTC
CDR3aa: CASSIVGGPFLGYNEQFF

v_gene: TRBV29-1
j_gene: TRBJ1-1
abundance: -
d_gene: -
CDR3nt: TGCAGCGTGCGAGGAGAATACACTGAAGCTTTCTTT
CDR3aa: CSVRGEYTEAFF

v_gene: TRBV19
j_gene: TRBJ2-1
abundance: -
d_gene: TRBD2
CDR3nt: TGTGCCAGTAGTATTGGGAGGGGCCCAGGGAATGAGCAGTTCTTC
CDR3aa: CASSIGRGPGNEQFF

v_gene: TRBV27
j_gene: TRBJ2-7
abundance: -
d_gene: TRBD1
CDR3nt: TGTGCCAGCAGTTTATGGGGGACAGGGTCCCACGAGCAGTACTTC
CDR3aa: CASSLWGTGSHEQYF

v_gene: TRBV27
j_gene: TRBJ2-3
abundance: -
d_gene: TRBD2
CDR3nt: TGTGCCAGCAGCCGACTAGCGGGGCTCACAGATACGCAGTATTTT
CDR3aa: CASSRLAGLTDTQYF

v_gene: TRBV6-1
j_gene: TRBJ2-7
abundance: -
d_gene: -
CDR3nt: TGTGCCAGCGAATATCGGGGCCTACAGTACTTC
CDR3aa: CASEYRGLQYF

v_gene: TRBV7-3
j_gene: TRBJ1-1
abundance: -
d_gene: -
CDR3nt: TGTGCCAGCAGCTTAACCGGCGGAGACGAAGCTTTCTTT
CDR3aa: CASSLTGGDEAFF

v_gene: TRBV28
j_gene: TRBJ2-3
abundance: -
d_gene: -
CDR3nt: TGTGCCAGCAGCCCACTCTGGGATCAGGGTGATACAGATACGCAGTATTTT
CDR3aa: CASSPLWDQGDTDTQYF

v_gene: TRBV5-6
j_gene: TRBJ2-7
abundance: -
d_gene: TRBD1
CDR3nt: TGTGCCAGCAGCCCGGGACAGGGGGCCTACGAGCAGTACTTC
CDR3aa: CASSPGQGAYEQYF

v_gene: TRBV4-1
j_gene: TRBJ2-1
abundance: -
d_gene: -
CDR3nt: TGCGCCAGCAGCCCGTTGGGGGAGAACCCCTACAATGAGCAGTTCTTC
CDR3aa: CASSPLGENPYNEQFF

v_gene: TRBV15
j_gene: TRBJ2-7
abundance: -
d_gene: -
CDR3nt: TGTGCCACCAGCATTCTAGGCCCAGGACCCTACGAGCAGTACTTC
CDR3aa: CATSILGPGPYEQYF

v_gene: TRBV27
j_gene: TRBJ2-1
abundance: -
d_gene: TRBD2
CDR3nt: TGTGCCAGCACTGGGGGGACTAGCGGGACCAATGAGCAGTTCTTC
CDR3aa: CASTGGTSGTNEQFF

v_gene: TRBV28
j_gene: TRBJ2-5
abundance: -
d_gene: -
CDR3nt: TGTGCCAGCAGCGACGGACAGACCCTCCCTAGGGAGACCCAGTACTTC
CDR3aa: CASSDGQTLPRETQYF

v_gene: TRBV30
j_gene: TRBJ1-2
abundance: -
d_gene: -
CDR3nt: TGTGCCCTGGTAGTAATCGTTGGGCTGGACGGCTACACCTTC
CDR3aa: CALVVIVGLDGYTF

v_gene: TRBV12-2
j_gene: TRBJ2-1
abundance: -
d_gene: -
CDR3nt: TGCGCAAGTCGCTTCCCGAGAAATGAGCAGTTCTTC
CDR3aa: CASRFPRNEQFF

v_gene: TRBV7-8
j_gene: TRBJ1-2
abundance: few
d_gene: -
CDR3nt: TGTGCCAGCAGCTTAGCGTCGGGGGAGGGCTACACCTTC
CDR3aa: CASSLASGEGYTF